This entry features one T cell receptor beta chain sequence. The data derive from a study of blood T cell repertoires in COVID-19. Overall study: Acute-phase and convalescent COVID-19 samples originated in the United States, Italy and Spain. The analysed material was cDNA or gDNA that came from T cells, B-cell-depleted T cells, or PBMCs.

As handled by the study authors: It was from reference gene primer amplification that nucleated cell counts were estimated. The assay was immunoSEQ multiplex PCR, and TCRdb's table has in-frame clones only and misses some. The V and J calls and clone size come from that table; D and trimming were worked out from the DNA. Altogether 45,000 to 55,000 clones are present, around 80% being singletons, with the ten largest covering more than 13%. The CDR3 length is 15 residues. The ends were cut back, 5 bases at V and 7 bases at J, with 17 bases in the middle. Germline lookup yields CDR1 MNHNS and CDR2 SASEGT.

Sequences were obtained from peripheral blood. The chain recombines TRBV6-1 with TRBJ1-4; D is possibly TRBD1 (6 bases). The receptor's source is a human donor with active or convalescent COVID-19. The donor label of this sample is uncertain. The CDR3 region is CASSTTGGLSEKLFF. The CDR3 coding sequence is TGTGCCAGCAGTACGACGGGGGGGCTAAGTGAAAAACTGTTTTTT.